These 28 T cell receptor beta chains originate from one sample sequenced in a study of a mutant IDH1 vaccine in newly diagnosed glioma. Produced via immunoSEQ multiplex PCR; TCRdb's table is partial and in-frame only. The data show about 83,000 clones, 75% to 90% seen once. Time point described: week 47, end of study. The content of each vaccine dose was 300 ug of mutant IDH1 20-mer peptide, and topical imiquimod accompanied it. No cognate antigen is known for these TCRs. Material: PBMCs, obtained from a glioma patient whose treatment included an IDH1 peptide vaccine. These receptors originate from a man in his forties with glioma.

A few counts support this clone. V usage is TRBV7-9 and J usage is TRBJ1-4, with 7 nucleotides matching TRBD1. Germline V gene lookup returns CDR1 SEHNR and CDR2 FQNEAQ (reference sequence). CDR3 length: 14 residues. After removal of 5 bases from V and 4 bases from J, the junction contained 4 bases not matched to a gene. Written as DNA, the CDR3 is TGTGCCAGCAGCCCGGGACAGAATAATGAAAAACTGTTTTTT. Translating it yields CASSPGQNNEKLFF.

The chain recombines TRBV10-3 with TRBJ2-7; D possibly corresponds to TRBD1 (5 bases). The CDR3 runs to 13 residues. Germline-derived CDR1 and CDR2 are ENHRY and SYGVKD. V shed 6 bases and J shed 3 bases, with 12 bases lying between them. CDR3 nucleotide sequence: TGTGCCATCAGCTTGCCAGGGCGCTACGAGCAGTACTTC. Translation gives CAISLPGRYEQYF.

V gene TRBV21-1 combines with J gene TRBJ2-7; the D segment call TRBD2 is taken from the table without a DNA check. TRBV21-1 is shown as a pseudogene. The CDR3 sequence is 17 residues long. CDR3 region: CASSKDLGLAGDYEQYF. CDR3 coding DNA: TGTGCCAGCAGCAAAGACTTAGGACTAGCGGGGGACTACGAGCAGTACTTC.

The V gene is TRBV30, the J gene TRBJ2-7; the D is unclear. Per germline, CDR1 GTSNPN and CDR2 SVGIG (reference sequence). V was trimmed by 1 base and J by 2 bases, leaving 9 bases between them. CDR3 size: 13 residues. CDR3 bases: TGTGCCTGGAGTGGCAGGTCTACCTACGAGCAGTACTTC. Translating gives CAWSGRSTYEQYF.

The chain has TRBV4-2 and TRBJ1-2; D might be TRBD1 (5 bases). The V gene lost 0 bases and the J gene lost 0 bases, with 14 bases spanning the gap. The V gene's germline CDR1 is LGHNA and CDR2 YNFKEQ. There are 17 residues in the CDR3. DNA for the CDR3: TGTGCCAGCAGCCAAGAGGGGGAGGGTGGGACTAACTATGGCTACACCTTC. Protein: CASSQEGEGGTNYGYTF.

The CDR3 DNA follows: TGTGCCAGCAGCGGGGTAAGGACAGGGGTGGCCGAGCAGTACTTC. Its translation is CASSGVRTGVAEQYF. The rearrangement uses TRBV5-6 and TRBJ2-5; TRBD1 matches at 9 bases. The J call may be faulty, since TRBJ2-7 better matches the DNA end. The CDR3 spans 15 residues. In germline, CDR1 is SGHDT, CDR2 YYEEEE.

This sequence joins TRBV9 and TRBJ2-1; 11 bases map to TRBD1. The trim removed 4 bases at V and 2 bases at J, leaving 5 bases unmatched. Germline lookup yields CDR1 SGDLS and CDR2 YYNGEE. The CDR3 spans 16 residues. The DNA of the CDR3 is TGTGCCAGCAGCCCAGGGACAGGGGGGCCCTACAATGAGCAGTTCTTC. Translating it yields CASSPGTGGPYNEQFF.

The chain uses TRBV6-4 and TRBJ2-3; 7 nucleotides line up with TRBD1. Germline V lookup: CDR1 MRHNA, CDR2 SNTAGT. This CDR3 is built from 13 residues. J was trimmed by 4 bases and V by 2 bases; bases with no gene match: 0. The CDR3 coding sequence is TGTGCCAGCAGTGACAGGGGGCCAGATACGCAGTATTTT. Protein: CASSDRGPDTQYF.

In this sample, this clone turned up once. The chain has TRBV5-4 and TRBJ2-5; weak D call: TRBD1 (6 bases). In germline, CDR1 is SGHNT, CDR2 YYREEE (reference sequence). V lost 3 bases to trimming and J lost 5 bases, with 20 bases between them. This CDR3 is built from 16 residues. The CDR3 sequence is CASSSTGTNKGETQYF. Here the CDR3 DNA reads TGTGCCAGCAGCTCAACCGGGACAAACAAAGGGGAGACCCAGTACTTC.

In this sample, this clone turned up once. CDR3: CASSLWGLGELFF. CDR3 nucleotides: TGTGCCAGCAGTTTATGGGGTTTGGGGGAGCTGTTTTTT. The V and J genes are TRBV27 and TRBJ2-2; the D is unclear. This CDR3 region has 13 residues. Germline values: CDR1 MNHEY, CDR2 SMNVEV (reference sequence). The V and J ends lost 1 base and 8 bases respectively, with 8 bases between them.

The chain is built from TRBV4-3 and TRBJ2-5, with D possibly being TRBD2 (6 bases). Germline V CDR1 and CDR2: LGHNA, YSLEER. The V and J ends lost 2 bases and 5 bases respectively, with 9 bases between them. The CDR3 is 13 amino acids. The DNA for the CDR3 is TGCGCCAGCAGCCAAACGGGGGTGGAGACCCAGTACTTC. Its protein is CASSQTGVETQYF.

The chain uses TRBV6-1 and TRBJ2-5, with D maybe TRBD2 (6 bases). Trimming shortened V by 3 bases and J by 5 bases, and 13 bases separated the two germline ends. The CDR3 loop spans 14 amino acids. Germline V lookup: CDR1 MNHNS, CDR2 SASEGT. The CDR3 DNA sequence: TGTGCCAGCAGTGAGGTCTGGGGGGTCGAGACCCAGTACTTC. It is translated as CASSEVWGVETQYF.

The J gene is TRBJ1-1, the V gene TRBV2; tentative D call: TRBD1 (6 bases). V lost 10 bases and J lost 0, with 15 bases in between. Germline CDR1 reads SNHLY; CDR2 reads FYNNEI. The CDR3 sequence is 14 residues long. The CDR3 loop is CATTGMSVNTEAFF. CDR3 in DNA: TGTGCCACTACAGGGATGTCGGTGAACACTGAAGCTTTCTTT.

The CDR3 DNA follows: TGCGCCAGCAGCCAAGGAGGCTCCTATAATTCACCCCTCCACTTT. Translating it yields CASSQGGSYNSPLHF. The rearrangement uses TRBV4-3 and TRBJ1-6, with unresolved D. CDR1 LGHNA and CDR2 YSLEER come from the germline V gene. Trimming left V 1 base short and J 0 bases short, with 4 bases between. The CDR3 extends over 15 amino acids.

This clone was detected once. J is TRBJ1-5 and V is TRBV11-2; the D is unclear. Germline loops: CDR1 SGHAT, CDR2 FQNNGV. The CDR3 runs to 14 residues. Trimming cost V 0 bases and J 0 bases, with 3 bases left between them. CDR3: CASSLELSNQPQHF. The CDR3 region has the DNA TGTGCCAGCAGCTTAGAGCTTAGCAATCAGCCCCAGCATTTT.

In this sample, this clone turned up a few times. The genes are TRBV28 and TRBJ1-1, with 7 nucleotides matching TRBD1. The V gene's germline CDR1 is MDHEN and CDR2 SYDVKM. V lost 5 bases to trimming and J lost 1 base; unmatched junction nucleotides: 4. The CDR3 totals 14 residues. CDR3 loop: CASSLRQGNTEAFF. Written as DNA, the CDR3 is TGTGCCAGCAGTCTCCGACAGGGGAACACTGAAGCTTTCTTT.

The genes are TRBV28 and TRBJ1-5; TRBD1 might be the D (5 bases). This CDR3 is built from 16 residues. Between the trimmed V and J ends, which lost 10 bases and 2 bases, there was a span of 21 bases. CDR1 is MDHEN and CDR2 is SYDVKM in the germline V gene. Here the CDR3 reads CATRDLQFLGNQPQHF. In DNA form, the CDR3 reads TGTGCCACCCGGGACTTACAATTCTTGGGCAATCAGCCCCAGCATTTT.

The chain recombines TRBV5-6 with TRBJ1-5; no clear D gene. This CDR3 has 15 amino acids. Germline lookup yields CDR1 SGHDT and CDR2 YYEEEE. V was trimmed by 4 bases and J by 1 base, leaving 12 bases between them. In nucleotides, the CDR3 is TGTGCCAGCAGCACCGGACGGAGAAGCAATCAGCCCCAGCATTTT. It translates to CASSTGRRSNQPQHF.

The chain has TRBV7-2 and TRBJ1-4; 8 bases fit TRBD1. The V gene end was trimmed by 5 bases and the J gene end by 7 bases; junction bases not matched to a gene: 15. The CDR3 is 17 amino acids. Germline CDR1 and CDR2: SGHTA and FQGNSA. In DNA, the CDR3 is TGTGCCAGCAGCGTCGGGACAGGCGGCGTTGGAGGTGAAAAACTGTTTTTT. Protein product: CASSVGTGGVGGEKLFF.

The V gene is TRBV10-3, the J gene TRBJ2-3, with 10 positions matching TRBD1. Germline CDR1 is ENHRY and CDR2 is SYGVKD. CDR3 length equals 14 residues. The J segment lost 3 bases and the V segment lost 5 bases, leaving 2 bases of the junction unmatched. The CDR3 loop is CAISWGQGTDTQYF. The CDR3 coding sequence is TGTGCCATCAGTTGGGGACAGGGGACAGATACGCAGTATTTT.

The V gene is TRBV5-4, the J gene TRBJ2-3; TRBD1 aligns across 8 bases. The CDR3 totals 15 residues. V dropped 2 bases and J dropped 3; count of bases not matched to a gene: 5. In germline, CDR1 is SGHNT, CDR2 YYREEE (reference sequence). This chain's CDR3 is CASSFSRGPTDTQYF. CDR3 coding DNA: TGTGCCAGCAGCTTCAGCAGGGGGCCGACAGATACGCAGTATTTT.

This chain uses TRBV28 with TRBJ2-7, with a tentative D call TRBD2 (5 bases). The CDR3 extends over 13 amino acids. Germline V gives CDR1 MDHEN, CDR2 SYDVKM. V was pared by 1 base and J by 6 bases, with 10 bases between. The CDR3 DNA reads as TGTGCCAGCAGTTTATTGAGGGTAGGCGAGCAGTACTTC. This translates into CASSLLRVGEQYF.

The rearrangement joins TRBV5-8 to TRBJ1-5, with unresolved D. The CDR3 is 13 amino acids. Germline V lookup: CDR1 SGHTS, CDR2 YDEGEE. Between the trimmed V and J ends, which lost 0 bases and 6 bases, there was a span of 7 bases. CDR3 residues: CASSLAWGQPQHF. CDR3 coding DNA: TGTGCCAGCAGCTTGGCTTGGGGTCAGCCCCAGCATTTT.

This clone occurred a few times. The gene calls are TRBV30 and TRBJ1-5, with D uncertain. V gave up 3 bases and J gave up 0 bases, with 6 bases separating them. Germline CDR1 and CDR2: GTSNPN and SVGIG (reference sequence). This CDR3 comprises 13 residues. CDR3 sequence (DNA): TGTGCCTGGAGCGGGGATAGCAATCAGCCCCAGCATTTT. It codes for CAWSGDSNQPQHF.

This clone was seen more than once but under ten times. The chain is built from TRBV5-4 and TRBJ1-2, with D unclear. V lost 3 bases, J lost 5 bases, and 11 bases lay in between. CDR3 size: 13 residues. Per germline, CDR1 SGHNT and CDR2 YYREEE (reference sequence). CDR3 DNA sequence: TGTGCCAGCAGCTCCGACGGACCGTATGGCTACACCTTC. Protein product: CASSSDGPYGYTF.

The chain has TRBV19 and TRBJ2-2; 11 bases match TRBD2. This CDR3 has 16 residues. Germline V CDR1 and CDR2: LNHDA, SQIVND (reference sequence). The trim removed 3 bases at V and 4 bases at J, leaving 4 bases unmatched. CDR3: CASSMPTSGSTGELFF. The DNA for the CDR3 is TGTGCCAGTAGTATGCCTACTAGCGGGAGCACCGGGGAGCTGTTTTTT.

In DNA, the CDR3 is TGCGCCAGCAGCTTGGAATCGGGCGGACCCAGCTCTGGGGCCAACGTCCTGACTTTC. Its translation: CASSLESGGPSSGANVLTF. V is TRBV5-1 and J is TRBJ2-6; no clear D. The ends were cut back, 0 bases at V and 0 bases at J, with 16 bases in the middle. CDR1 and CDR2 from the germline V gene are SGHRS and YFSETQ. CDR3 size: 19 residues.

This clone showed up just a few times. The rearrangement links TRBV7-2 to TRBJ2-1; D gene unclear. The CDR3 is made up of 14 amino acids. Germline values: CDR1 SGHTA, CDR2 FQGNSA. V lost 5 bases, J lost 1 base, and 9 bases lay in between. The CDR3 reads CASSPSKSYNEQFF. The CDR3 nucleotides read TGTGCCAGCAGCCCCTCCAAATCCTACAATGAGCAGTTCTTC.